These T cell receptor beta chains were read from a single sample in a study of human T cells and chemical hapten exposure. MiXCR, applied by TCRdb to the RACE reads, yields one record per CDR3 protein. The repertoire holds about 14,000 distinct CDR3 sequences, with about 16% as singletons. The sequences come from whole blood, collected in connection with sensitization to the hapten diphenylcyclopropenone (DPC). These receptors all come from a woman aged 25 to 39 with alopecia areata. Some clones in this sample may be carry-over from other donors' samples. Both conserved end residues are part of each CDR3. The order of the fields is D gene, V gene, clone size, J gene, CDR3 DNA, CDR3 protein. A D gene is named only where the DNA matches it firmly. Clone size appears in some rows only: once, few, many, or a class for an expanded clone.

.	TRBV29-1	many	TRBJ1-1	TGCAGCGTTGAAGGTATGGGGGGGAGGACTGAAGCTTTCTTT	CSVEGMGGRTEAFF
.	TRBV20-1	medium-sized	TRBJ1-1	TGCAGTGCTAGTCGACCCAACAAGAACACTGAAGCTTTCTTT	CSASRPNKNTEAFF
.	TRBV20-1	many	TRBJ2-1	TGCAGTGCCCTAGGACCCCTAGGTTATGAGCAGTTCTTC	CSALGPLGYEQFF
TRBD1	TRBV2	.	TRBJ2-7	TGTGCCAGCAGTCCGGGACAGGGGGTTTACGAGCAGTACTTC	CASSPGQGVYEQYF
TRBD2	TRBV7-2	many	TRBJ2-1	TGTGCCAGCAGGTGGGAGGGCTCCTACAATGAGCAGTTCTTC	CASRWEGSYNEQFF
TRBD1	TRBV12-3/TRBV12-4	.	TRBJ2-1	TGTGCCAGCAGTTTAGCCCTCCGGACAGGGCGCAATGAGCAGTTCTTC	CASSLALRTGRNEQFF
.	TRBV29-1	many	TRBJ1-1	TGCAGCGTTCATTTGGGGGGGCTGAACACTGAAGCTTTCTTT	CSVHLGGLNTEAFF
TRBD2	TRBV5-4	many	TRBJ2-3	TGTGCCAGCAGCTTGAGCAGCGGGAGGGCAGATACGCAGTATTTT	CASSLSSGRADTQYF
.	TRBV5-6	few	TRBJ2-1	TGTGCCAGCAGTCTAGCGAAGAGACCCCAGTTCTTC	CASSLAKRPQFF
.	TRBV6-5	many	TRBJ1-5	TGTGCCAGCAGACCCCGGTTGGATCAGCCCCAGCATTTT	CASRPRLDQPQHF
TRBD1	TRBV5-5	medium-sized	TRBJ1-2	TGTGCCAGCAGCTTGAAGGGGGCGAACTTTAACTATGGCTACACCTTC	CASSLKGANFNYGYTF
.	TRBV5-4	many	TRBJ2-5	TGTGCCAGCAGCTTTATTGGCAACCAGGAGACCCAGTACTTC	CASSFIGNQETQYF
.	TRBV12-3/TRBV12-4	many	TRBJ2-4	TGTGCCAGCAGTTTGGGGGGGCGCCTGGCCAAAAACATTCAGTACTTC	CASSLGGRLAKNIQYF
.	TRBV2	.	TRBJ1-5	TGTGCCAGCCGGCCGCTAGGGCGGTCGCAGCCCCAGCATTTT	CASRPLGRSQPQHF
.	TRBV29-1	many	TRBJ2-3	TGCAGCGCTGGACTCCTTGATACGCAGTATTTT	CSAGLLDTQYF
.	TRBV20-1	.	TRBJ2-5	TGCAGTGCTCTTAGCGCGAACGTCCCCCAAGAGACCCAGTACTTC	CSALSANVPQETQYF
.	TRBV19	.	TRBJ1-4	TGTGCCAGTAGTATCAATACAGCAACTAATGAAAAACTGTTTTTT	CASSINTATNEKLFF
TRBD2	TRBV4-2	many	TRBJ2-3	TGTGCCAGCAGCCAAGAGCTAGCGGGAGTTCCAGATACGCAGTATTTT	CASSQELAGVPDTQYF
.	TRBV13	.	TRBJ1-2	TGTGCCAGCAGCTTAGGGAACAGTTTTAACTATGGCTACACCTTC	CASSLGNSFNYGYTF
TRBD1	TRBV30	many	TRBJ1-2	TGTGCCTGGAGGACAGGGAACTATGGCTACACCTTC	CAWRTGNYGYTF
TRBD2	TRBV7-9	few	TRBJ2-5	TGTGCCAGCAGCTTAGAGGTCCCTAGCGGGAGATTCGTCCAAGAGACCCAGTACTTC	CASSLEVPSGRFVQETQYF
TRBD2	TRBV11-2	.	TRBJ2-7	TGTGCCAGCAGCTTAGCGGCGGGAGTCACCTACGAGCAGTACTTC	CASSLAAGVTYEQYF
TRBD2	TRBV9	.	TRBJ2-3	TGTGCCAGCAGCGTAGACCTAACTAGCGGGAGTACAGATACGCAGTATTTT	CASSVDLTSGSTDTQYF
TRBD1	TRBV20-1	medium-sized	TRBJ1-1	TGCAGTGCTAGGGCCGGGACAGGGATCAACACTGAAGCTTTCTTT	CSARAGTGINTEAFF
.	TRBV12-3/TRBV12-4	.	TRBJ1-5	TGTGCCAGCAGTTTGAGGGACCGAAGCAATCAGCCCCAGCATTTT	CASSLRDRSNQPQHF
.	TRBV5-6	.	TRBJ2-7	TGTGCCAGCAGCTACGCCCGGACACCTACCTACGAGCAGTACTTC	CASSYARTPTYEQYF